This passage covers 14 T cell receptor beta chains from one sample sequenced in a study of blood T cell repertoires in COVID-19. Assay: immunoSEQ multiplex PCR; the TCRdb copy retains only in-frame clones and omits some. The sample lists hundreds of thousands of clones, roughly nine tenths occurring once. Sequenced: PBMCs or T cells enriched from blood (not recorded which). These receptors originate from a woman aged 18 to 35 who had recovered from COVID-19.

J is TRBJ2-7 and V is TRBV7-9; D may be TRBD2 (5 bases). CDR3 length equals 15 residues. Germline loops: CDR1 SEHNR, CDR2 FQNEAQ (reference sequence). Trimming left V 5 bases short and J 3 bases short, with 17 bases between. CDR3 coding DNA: TGTGCCAGCAGCGCCCCTAGCAGGAGATACTACGAGCAGTACTTC. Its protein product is CASSAPSRRYYEQYF.

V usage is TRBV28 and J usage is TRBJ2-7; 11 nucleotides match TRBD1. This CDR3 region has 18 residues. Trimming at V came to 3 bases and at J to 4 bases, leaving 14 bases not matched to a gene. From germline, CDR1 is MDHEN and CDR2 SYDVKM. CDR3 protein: CASSFPLAGTGGEYEQYF. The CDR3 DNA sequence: TGTGCCAGCAGTTTCCCCCTGGCCGGGACAGGGGGTGAATACGAGCAGTACTTC.

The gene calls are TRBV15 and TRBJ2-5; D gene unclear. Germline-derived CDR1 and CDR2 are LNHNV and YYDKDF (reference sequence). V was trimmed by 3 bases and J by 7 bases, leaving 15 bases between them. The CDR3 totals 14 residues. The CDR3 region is CATSSDSLFRTQYF. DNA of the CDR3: TGTGCCACCAGCAGCGATAGTTTGTTTCGGACCCAGTACTTC.

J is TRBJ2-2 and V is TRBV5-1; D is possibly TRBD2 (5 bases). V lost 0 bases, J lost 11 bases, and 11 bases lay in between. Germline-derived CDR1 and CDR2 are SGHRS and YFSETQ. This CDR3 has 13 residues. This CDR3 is CASSLVEAAELFF. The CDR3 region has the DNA TGCGCCAGCAGCTTGGTGGAAGCGGCAGAGCTGTTTTTT. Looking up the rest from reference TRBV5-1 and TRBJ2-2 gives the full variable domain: KAGVTQTPRYLIKTRGQQVTLSCSPISGHRSVSWYQQTPGQGLQFLFEYFSETQRNKGNFPGRFSGRQFSNSRSEMNVSTLELGDSALYLCASSLVEAAELFFGEGSRLTVL.

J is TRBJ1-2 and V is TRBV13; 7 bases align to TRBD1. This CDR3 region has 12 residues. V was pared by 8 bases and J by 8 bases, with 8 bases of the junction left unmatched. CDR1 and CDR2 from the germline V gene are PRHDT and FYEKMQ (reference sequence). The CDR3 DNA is TGTGCCAGCGGCAGGGGGTTTTCGGGCTACACCTTC. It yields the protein CASGRGFSGYTF.

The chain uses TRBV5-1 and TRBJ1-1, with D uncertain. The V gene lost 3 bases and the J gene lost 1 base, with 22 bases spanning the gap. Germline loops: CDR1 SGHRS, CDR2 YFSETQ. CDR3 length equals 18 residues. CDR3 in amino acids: CASSSPQATPSPNTEAFF. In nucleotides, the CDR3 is TGCGCCAGCAGCTCCCCCCAAGCTACCCCATCCCCGAACACTGAAGCTTTCTTT.

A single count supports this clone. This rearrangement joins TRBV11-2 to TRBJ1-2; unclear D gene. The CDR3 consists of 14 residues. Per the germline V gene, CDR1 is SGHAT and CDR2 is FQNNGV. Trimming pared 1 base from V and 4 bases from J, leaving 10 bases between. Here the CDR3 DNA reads TGTGCCAGCAGCTTAGGTCCGGTGCCCTATGGCTACACCTTC. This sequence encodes CASSLGPVPYGYTF.

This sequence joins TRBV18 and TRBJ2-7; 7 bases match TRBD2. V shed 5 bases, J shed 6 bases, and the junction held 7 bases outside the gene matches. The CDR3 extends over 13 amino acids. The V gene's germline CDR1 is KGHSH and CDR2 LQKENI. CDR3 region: CASSVTSDAEQYF. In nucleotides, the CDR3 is TGTGCCAGCTCAGTCACTAGCGATGCCGAGCAGTACTTC.

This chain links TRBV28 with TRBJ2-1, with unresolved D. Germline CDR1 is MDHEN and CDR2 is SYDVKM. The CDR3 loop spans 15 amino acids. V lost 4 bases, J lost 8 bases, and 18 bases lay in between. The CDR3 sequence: CASSWSRPQVDEQFF. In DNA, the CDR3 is TGTGCCAGCAGTTGGTCCAGGCCCCAGGTAGATGAGCAGTTCTTC.

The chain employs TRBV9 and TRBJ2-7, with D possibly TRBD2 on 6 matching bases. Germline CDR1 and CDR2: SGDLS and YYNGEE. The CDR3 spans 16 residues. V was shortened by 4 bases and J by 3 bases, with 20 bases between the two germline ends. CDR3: CASSQYEEGVLYEQYF. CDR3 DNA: TGTGCCAGCAGCCAATACGAGGAGGGAGTTCTCTACGAGCAGTACTTC.

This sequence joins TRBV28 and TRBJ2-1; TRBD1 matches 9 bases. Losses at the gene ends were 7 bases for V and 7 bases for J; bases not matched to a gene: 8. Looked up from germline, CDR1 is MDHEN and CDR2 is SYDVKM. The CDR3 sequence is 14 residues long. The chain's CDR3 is CASIGTGLKNEQFF. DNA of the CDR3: TGTGCCAGCATTGGGACAGGGCTGAAGAATGAGCAGTTCTTC.

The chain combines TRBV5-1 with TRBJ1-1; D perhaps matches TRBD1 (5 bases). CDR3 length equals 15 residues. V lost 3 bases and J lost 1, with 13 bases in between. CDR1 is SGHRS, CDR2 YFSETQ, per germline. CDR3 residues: CASSYSGLPNTEAFF. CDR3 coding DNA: TGCGCCAGCAGCTACTCGGGACTTCCGAACACTGAAGCTTTCTTT.

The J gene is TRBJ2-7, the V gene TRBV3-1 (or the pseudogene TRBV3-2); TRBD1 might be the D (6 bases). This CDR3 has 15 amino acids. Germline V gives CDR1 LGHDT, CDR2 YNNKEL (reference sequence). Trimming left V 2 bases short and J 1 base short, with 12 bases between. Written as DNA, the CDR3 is TGTGCCAGCAGCCAAACGGGACACCATTCCTACGAGCAGTACTTC. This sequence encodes CASSQTGHHSYEQYF.

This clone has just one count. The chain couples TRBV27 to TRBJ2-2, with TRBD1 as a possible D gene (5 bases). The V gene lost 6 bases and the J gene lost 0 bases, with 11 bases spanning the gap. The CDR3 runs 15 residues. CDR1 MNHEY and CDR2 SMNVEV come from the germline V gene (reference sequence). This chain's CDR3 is CASRSDRTNTGELFF. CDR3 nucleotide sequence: TGTGCCAGCAGAAGCGACAGAACGAACACCGGGGAGCTGTTTTTT.